Following are 8 T cell receptor beta chains from one sample sequenced in a study of cytomegalovirus exposure and HLA in healthy donors. PCR employed 60 Vbeta and 13 Jbeta primers. Clones were read by immunoSEQ multiplex PCR, and TCRdb kept only the in-frame ones, dropping some. The sample carries around 190,000 clones, over 65% recorded once. Material for sequencing was PBMCs. Every receptor here comes from a man in his 60s in good health and CMV-seronegative.

The chain links TRBV25-1 to TRBJ1-1; 8 bases map to TRBD1. After removal of 8 bases from V and 2 bases from J, the junction contained 7 bases not matched to a gene. The CDR3 loop spans 14 amino acids. The germline V gene encodes CDR1 MGHDK and CDR2 SYGVNS. CDR3 residues: CASQRQGKNTEAFF. The CDR3 nucleotides read TGTGCCAGCCAGCGACAGGGGAAAAACACTGAAGCTTTCTTT.

This clone has a handful of counts. The chain couples TRBV6-1 to TRBJ1-6; 7 bases are a match to TRBD1. This CDR3 contains 14 residues. V lost 6 bases and J lost 9; bases outside the gene matches: 8. In germline, CDR1 is MNHNS, CDR2 SASEGT. The CDR3, as DNA: TGTGCCAGCAGACCAGACAGGGTGAGTTCACCCCTCCACTTT. It is translated as CASRPDRVSSPLHF.

V and J are TRBV15 and TRBJ2-7; a possible D gene is TRBD2 (6 bases). The CDR3 spans 15 residues. The germline V and J ends were trimmed by 1 base and 0 bases, with 10 bases remaining between them. The germline V gene has CDR1 LNHNV and CDR2 YYDKDF (reference sequence). The CDR3 DNA reads as TGTGCCACCAGCAGAGTGGGGGGTTCCTCCTACGAGCAGTACTTC. This translates into CATSRVGGSSYEQYF.

This rearrangement joins TRBV28 to TRBJ2-5, with D perhaps TRBD1 (6 bases). The CDR3 is 14 residues long. Germline CDR1 and CDR2: MDHEN and SYDVKM. V shed 6 bases and J shed 7 bases, with 18 bases lying between them. The CDR3 region has the DNA TGTGCCAGCAGGGCACAGGGTTCGAGGGGGACCCAGTACTTC. Translating it yields CASRAQGSRGTQYF.

This clone was detected only a few times. The chain has TRBV28 and TRBJ2-7; the D gene is possibly TRBD2 (5 bases). This CDR3 has 11 amino acids. Trimming cost V 6 bases and J 4 bases, with 7 bases left between them. Germline V lookup: CDR1 MDHEN, CDR2 SYDVKM. The CDR3 is CASRGGYEQYF. In DNA, the CDR3 is TGTGCCAGCAGGGGCGGGTACGAGCAGTACTTC.

This clone was observed a single time. Compared with germline, one end of the junction differs, possibly owing to a read error. This chain connects TRBV7-9 to TRBJ1-5, with no clear D. The CDR3 loop spans 14 amino acids. CDR1 and CDR2 (germline): SEHNR, FQNEAQ (reference sequence). The CDR3 DNA sequence: TGTTCCAGCAGCTTAGGCGGTCCAAATCAGCCCCAGCATTTT. Protein product: CSSSLGGPNQPQHF.

This chain connects TRBV2 to TRBJ2-2; TRBD1 aligns across 7 bases. Germline CDR1 is SNHLY and CDR2 is FYNNEI. The CDR3 spans 15 residues. V gave up 3 bases and J gave up 4 bases; unmatched junction bases: 5. CDR3 sequence (DNA): TGTGCCAGCAGTGAGACGGGACAGAGCACCGGGGAGCTGTTTTTT. This encodes CASSETGQSTGELFF. Combining the CDR3 with reference TRBV2 and TRBJ2-2 gives the whole variable domain EPEVTQTPSHQVTQMGQEVILRCVPISNHLYFYWYRQILGQKVEFLVSFYNNEISEKSEIFDDQFSVERPDGSNFTLKIRSTKLEDSAMYFCASSETGQSTGELFFGEGSRLTVL.

Written as DNA, the CDR3 is TGCGCCAGCAGCCAAGATGGCGACAGAGATCAGCCCCAGCATTTT. Protein: CASSQDGDRDQPQHF. The rearrangement uses TRBV4-1 and TRBJ1-5, with a tentative D call TRBD1 (5 bases). V lost 0 bases, J lost 5 bases, and 11 bases lay in between. This CDR3 comprises 15 residues. The germline V gene encodes CDR1 MGHRA and CDR2 YSYEKL.